These T cell receptor beta chains were read from a single sample in a study of neurological immune-mediated disorders. Each CDR3 protein is one row after TCRdb ran MiXCR on the 5' RACE reads. The sample lists 55,000 to 80,000 distinct CDR3 sequences; more than 4% were seen once. Sequencing was carried out using PBMCs. All receptors derive from a woman aged 45-65 years with multiple sclerosis. Both conserved end residues are part of each CDR3. D genes are given only for firm matches. The size entry gives how often the clone was seen (once, few, many) or a class if it is expanded.

CDR3nt	CDR3aa	d_gene	abundance	v_gene	j_gene
TGCAGTGCTTCTTCTTCGACCAACTATGGCTACACCTTC	CSASSSTNYGYTF	NA	many	TRBV20-1	TRBJ1-2
TGTGCCAGCAGCGACGACTCCCAGGTGGCTAACTATGGCTACACCTTC	CASSDDSQVANYGYTF	NA	many	TRBV7-9	TRBJ1-2
TGTGCCAGCAGCCTAAGGACAGGGTACAATGAGCAGTTCTTC	CASSLRTGYNEQFF	TRBD1	many	TRBV7-2	TRBJ2-1
TGTGCCAGCAGTTTTTCGGGACAGGGGTCGAGGGCTTTCTTT	CASSFSGQGSRAFF	TRBD1	many	TRBV27	TRBJ1-1
TGTGCCAGCAGCCCCCCGTTGTTCCAAGAGACCCAGTACTTC	CASSPPLFQETQYF	NA	once	TRBV3-1	TRBJ2-5
TGTGCCAGCACCCCAGTCGGGACCAACTATGGCTACACCTTC	CASTPVGTNYGYTF	NA	many	TRBV9	TRBJ1-2
TGTGCCATCAGTGAAGACAGGGGAGATCAGCCCCAGCATTTT	CAISEDRGDQPQHF	TRBD1	few	TRBV10-3	TRBJ1-5
TGCAGTGCTTCTTCTAAGGGTTCCTACGAGCAGTACTTC	CSASSKGSYEQYF	NA	many	TRBV20-1	TRBJ2-7
TGTGCCAGCAGTTTCGGGACTAGCCCGAACACCGGGGAGCTGTTTTTT	CASSFGTSPNTGELFF	TRBD2	many	TRBV12-3/TRBV12-4	TRBJ2-2
TGCGCCAGCAGCTTGGGAGTCCGGAGAATAATCCCAGATACGCAGTATTTT	CASSLGVRRIIPDTQYF	NA	many	TRBV5-1	TRBJ2-3
TGCAGTGCTAGAGACGCATATGGGAATCAGCCCCAGCATTTT	CSARDAYGNQPQHF	NA	many	TRBV20-1	TRBJ1-5
TGCAGTGCTAGAGACATTAGCGGGGAATCCGGGGAGCTGTTTTTT	CSARDISGESGELFF	TRBD2	many	TRBV20-1	TRBJ2-2
TGCAGTGCTGGACAGTCGGACTATGGCTACACCTTC	CSAGQSDYGYTF	NA	many	TRBV20-1	TRBJ1-2
TGCGCCAGCAGCTTTGAGAGGGACGGATCACCCCTCCACTTT	CASSFERDGSPLHF	NA	many	TRBV5-1	TRBJ1-6
TGTGCCACCAGTGACCCCAGCGGGGGGACTAACATTCAGTACTTC	CATSDPSGGTNIQYF	TRBD2	many	TRBV24-1	TRBJ2-4
TGTGCCAGCAGTCGGACAGGGACGGCGAATGAGCAGTTCTTC	CASSRTGTANEQFF	TRBD1	few	TRBV7-2	TRBJ2-1
TGTGCCAGCGCGGGACAGACCACAGATACGCAGTATTTT	CASAGQTTDTQYF	NA	many	TRBV12-3/TRBV12-4	TRBJ2-3
TGTGCCAGCAGTACCTCCCGGGGCGTCCGGGAGACCCAGTACTTC	CASSTSRGVRETQYF	NA	many	TRBV12-3/TRBV12-4	TRBJ2-5
TGTGCCACCAGCAGAGGCCTCGAGTTTAACTATGGCTACACCTTC	CATSRGLEFNYGYTF	NA	many	TRBV15	TRBJ1-2
TGTGCCAGCAGATCCGGGACAGGCAACTACAATGAGCAGTTCTTC	CASRSGTGNYNEQFF	TRBD1	many	TRBV6-6	TRBJ2-1
TGTGCCAGCAGCCCGGGGGACAGGGTCCATCAGCCCCAGAATTTT	CASSPGDRVHQPQNF	TRBD1	few	TRBV7-8	TRBJ1-5
TGTGCCAGCAGTTTACGGGAATTCGGCTACGAGCAGTACTTC	CASSLREFGYEQYF	NA	many	TRBV27	TRBJ2-7
TGCGCCAGCAGCCGGGACGGCGAGGGGCCCCAGCATTTT	CASSRDGEGPQHF	NA	many	TRBV5-1	TRBJ1-5
TGTGCCAGCAGCTTGGGTAGGGAAGATACGCAGTATTTT	CASSLGREDTQYF	NA	many	TRBV5-6	TRBJ2-3
TGCGCCAGCAGCCAAGATCAGGGGGGGCCTGGCACTGAAGCTTTCTTT	CASSQDQGGPGTEAFF	TRBD1	many	TRBV4-1	TRBJ1-1
TGCAGTGCTCGGCTAGCGGGGGGGCGGATCGGGGAGCTGTTTTTT	CSARLAGGRIGELFF	TRBD2	many	TRBV20-1	TRBJ2-2
TGCGCCAGCAGCTTTCCAGGGTCCAATGAGCAGTTCTTC	CASSFPGSNEQFF	NA	many	TRBV5-1	TRBJ2-1